The sequence of this T cell receptor beta chain was determined in a study of sequential checkpoint blockade in melanoma. Looking at the study overall: After both sequences, patients received maintenance nivolumab.

Clones were read by immunoSEQ multiplex PCR, and TCRdb kept only the in-frame ones, dropping some. This sample has some 17,000 clones, with 60% to 80% found just once. This CDR3 is 16 amino acids long. The germline V gene has CDR1 SGHTA and CDR2 FQGNSA. V was shortened by 1 base and J by 0 bases, with 12 bases between the two germline ends. The treatment was: randomized to nivolumab then ipilimumab (arm A) or the reverse (arm B). From thawed PBMCs, live CD3+CD8+ cells negative for CD19 and CD56 were sorted. The chain recombines TRBV7-2 with TRBJ1-1; no definite D call. The receptor comes from a human donor with melanoma. This material consisted of CD8+ T cells sorted from blood (inferred from file names), taken from a patient given nivolumab and ipilimumab in sequence. The chain's CDR3 is CASSLGARGVNTEAFF. The DNA for the CDR3 is TGTGCCAGCAGCTTAGGGGCCCGTGGTGTGAACACTGAAGCTTTCTTT. The whole variable domain, remainder taken from reference TRBV7-2 and TRBJ1-1, is GAGVSQSPSNKVTEKGKDVELRCDPISGHTALYWYRQSLGQGLEFLIYFQGNSAPDKSGLPSDRFSAERTGGSVSTLTIQRTQQEDSAVYLCASSLGARGVNTEAFFGQGTRLTVV.